This T cell receptor (beta chain) originates from a study of shared clonotypes between healthy human individuals. Assay used: immunoSEQ multiplex PCR; TCRdb lists only in-frame clones, some missing. The data show about a million clones, around 74% seen once. This CDR3 has 14 residues. CDR1 is SGHRS and CDR2 is YFSETQ in the germline V gene. The V gene lost 4 bases and the J gene lost 2 bases, with 12 bases spanning the gap. Notes on the study in general: Memory subsets generally showed lower estimated richness than naive subsets.

A word on this clone: Antigen specificity is unknown.

J is TRBJ1-2 and V is TRBV5-1; no reliable D call. The source material was memory CD4+ T cells sorted from blood. Subset defined: CD45RA-negative fraction. The origin of this receptor is a man younger than 35 in good health. CDR3 in DNA: TGCGCCAGCAGCCCAGGCGGGCAGAACTATGGCTACACCTTC. It yields the protein CASSPGGQNYGYTF.